This TCR beta chain was found in a study of persistence of HIV-infected CD4 T cells. On the study more broadly: Suppressive ART had lasted a median of around eight years.

Germline trimming cut 5 bases from V and 4 bases from J; bases unmatched to any gene: 7. This CDR3 has 15 amino acids. Germline V gives CDR1 SGHTA, CDR2 FQGNSA. Study-level findings and limits: Degenerate expanded CDR3beta sequences were enriched among CMV- and Gag-responding cells. TCRbeta richness was lower in CMV- and Gag-responding cells than in anti-CD3/anti-CD28-responding cells.

Details on this clone: Its antigen remains unknown.

Sequencing used immunoSEQ version 4 in survey mode. Each sample used up to roughly 1 ug genomic DNA diluted to approximately 9.2 ng/uL. Data came from immunoSEQ multiplex PCR; TCRdb stores just in-frame clones and leaves some out. Here the sample spans approximately 20,000 clones, 55% to 65% being singletons. Overlapping HIV-1 Gag 15-mer peptides at 0.8 to 1 ug per peptide per mL were used. Responding CD4+ T cells were sorted by upregulation of both CD40 ligand and CD69. The J gene is TRBJ1-3, the V gene TRBV7-2, with 8 bases that match TRBD1. The receptor was derived from an adult woman with HIV who was CMV-seropositive. This material consisted of CD4+ T cells sorted from PBMCs after roughly 18-hour stimulation, taken from a patient who received antiretroviral therapy. Here the CDR3 reads CASSPQTGAGNTIYF. As DNA, the CDR3 is TGTGCCAGCAGCCCACAGACAGGGGCCGGAAACACCATATATTTT.